These 22 T cell receptor beta chains share one sample of origin, sequenced in a study of neurological immune-mediated disorders. TCRdb reprocessed the 5' RACE reads with MiXCR, giving one entry per CDR3 protein. The sample holds just under 60,000 distinct CDR3 sequences, under 4.5% seen once. The sample comprised PBMCs. All receptors derive from a woman aged 25 to 45 with multiple sclerosis.

In its sample, this clonotype was seen many times. This sequence joins TRBV3-1 and TRBJ1-1, with 8 bases aligning to TRBD1. The germline V gene has CDR1 LGHDT and CDR2 YNNKEL (reference sequence). The V segment lost 7 bases and the J segment 5 bases; nucleotides outside the gene matches: 9. This CDR3 has 14 amino acids. Here the CDR3 reads CASTARTGSTEAFF. Here the CDR3 DNA reads TGTGCCAGCACCGCCAGGACAGGGTCTACTGAAGCTTTCTTT.

This clonotype was picked up many times. The chain recombines TRBV6-5 with TRBJ2-7; a weak D match, TRBD1 (6 bases). Trimming pared 6 bases from V and 1 base from J, leaving 13 bases between. This CDR3 has 14 amino acids. CDR1 and CDR2 from the germline V gene are MNHEY and SVGAGI. The DNA for the CDR3 is TGTGCCAGCAGGGACACAGGGACGTCCTACGAGCAGTACTTC. This encodes CASRDTGTSYEQYF.

The table lists this clonotype with many counts. The chain couples TRBV7-2 to TRBJ2-7, with 10 bases matching TRBD2. This CDR3 comprises 16 residues. Germline V gives CDR1 SGHTA, CDR2 FQGNSA. The J segment lost 0 bases and the V segment lost 0 bases, leaving 2 bases of the junction unmatched. For the CDR3, the DNA is TGTGCCAGCAGCTTAGCCGGGACTAGCGACTCCTACGAGCAGTACTTC. As protein: CASSLAGTSDSYEQYF.

This clonotype was seen repeatedly, ten times or more. The CDR3 sequence is CASRAWGGSTDTQYF. The CDR3 DNA is TGTGCCAGCCGAGCTTGGGGCGGGAGCACAGATACGCAGTATTTT. The chain joins TRBV7-3 to TRBJ2-3, with D possibly being TRBD1 or TRBD2 (5 bases each). CDR3 length: 15 amino acids. The V gene's germline CDR1 is SGHTA and CDR2 FQGTGA. Trimming cost V 8 bases and J 0 bases, with 15 bases left between them.

Ten or more counts support this clonotype. The chain combines TRBV20-1 with TRBJ2-7, with D possibly being TRBD1 (5 bases). CDR1 DFQATT and CDR2 SNEGSKA come from the germline V gene (reference sequence). This CDR3 has 11 amino acids. Here the CDR3 DNA reads TGCAGCGCCGCGGACAACTACGAGCAGTACTTC. Translating gives CSAADNYEQYF.

This clonotype has at least ten counts. The V and J genes are TRBV5-6 and TRBJ2-6; 7 nucleotides line up with TRBD1. Germline loops: CDR1 SGHDT, CDR2 YYEEEE. V lost 2 bases and J lost 3; bases outside the gene matches: 2. The CDR3 has 15 amino acids. The CDR3 nucleotides are TGTGCCAGCAGCTTCAGGGGGATTGGGGCCAACGTCCTGACTTTC. Translated: CASSFRGIGANVLTF.

The chain uses TRBV5-8 and TRBJ2-3, with a tentative D call TRBD1 (6 bases). The CDR3 length is 16 residues. Between the trimmed V and J ends, which lost 4 bases and 0 bases, there was a span of 15 bases. Germline CDR1 is SGHTS and CDR2 is YDEGEE. The CDR3 bases are TGTGCCAGCAGCGATACTCAGGGGAGTAGCACAGATACGCAGTATTTT. Residues: CASSDTQGSSTDTQYF.

This clonotype was observed a few times. One end of the junction fails to match germline, which may point to a read error. The chain employs TRBV28 and TRBJ1-6; D is unclear. This CDR3 has 15 residues. The V gene's germline CDR1 is MDHEN and CDR2 SYDVKM. The CDR3, as DNA: TGTGCCAGCAGTTTAGTGGGGTTGTTGGAATTCACCCTCAACTTT. Translation: CASSLVGLLEFTLNF.

This clonotype has a count of ten or more. The chain couples TRBV27 to TRBJ2-5; a possible D gene is TRBD2 (5 bases). Between the trimmed V and J ends, which lost 5 bases and 7 bases, there was a span of 11 bases. Germline CDR1 and CDR2: MNHEY and SMNVEV (reference sequence). The CDR3 has 12 amino acids. In DNA form, the CDR3 reads TGTGCCAGCAGTAACTACCGGGGGACCCAGTACTTC. Its protein product is CASSNYRGTQYF.

This chain links TRBV12-3 or TRBV12-4 with TRBJ1-4, with 7 bases matching TRBD1. The V segment lost 5 bases and the J segment 4 bases; nucleotides outside the gene matches: 10. This CDR3 contains 16 residues. This CDR3 reads CASSPYSGTDNEKLFF. Here the CDR3 DNA reads TGTGCCAGCAGTCCATACTCCGGGACAGATAATGAAAAACTGTTTTTT.

This clonotype was seen ten or more times. The chain recombines TRBV2 with TRBJ2-3; possibly TRBD2 for D (5 bases). The CDR3 consists of 11 residues. Trimming cost V 6 bases and J 10 bases, with 11 bases left between them. Germline CDR1 and CDR2: SNHLY and FYNNEI. CDR3 DNA sequence: TGTGCCAGCAGCGACTACCCTCCGCAGTATTTT. It yields the protein CASSDYPPQYF.

This clonotype was recorded many times. The CDR3 sequence: CASSLRQGAPRGYGYTF. The CDR3 nucleotides are TGTGCCAGCAGCCTGAGACAGGGGGCCCCTCGGGGCTATGGCTACACCTTC. The chain carries TRBV7-9 and TRBJ1-2; 10 nucleotides agree with TRBD1. J was trimmed by 4 bases and V by 5 bases; bases with no gene match: 13. The germline gives CDR1 SEHNR, CDR2 FQNEAQ (reference sequence). The CDR3 has 17 residues.

The table lists this clonotype with many counts. The chain has TRBV28 and TRBJ2-6; possibly TRBD1 for D (6 bases). The CDR3 is 15 amino acids. Germline lookup yields CDR1 MDHEN and CDR2 SYDVKM. V was cut by 10 bases and J by 0 bases, with 13 bases left in between. The CDR3, as DNA: TGTGCCACAAAAGCAGGGGCCTCTGGGGCCAACGTCCTGACTTTC. Protein product: CATKAGASGANVLTF. Full variable domain (outside the CDR3, taken from reference TRBV28 and TRBJ2-6): DVKVTQSSRYLVKRTGEKVFLECVQDMDHENMFWYRQDPGLGLRLIYFSYDVKMKEKGDIPEGYSVSREKKERFSLILESASTNQTSMYLCATKAGASGANVLTFGAGSRLTVL.

Many counts were recorded for this clonotype. The J gene is TRBJ2-7, the V gene TRBV7-9; D is tentatively TRBD1 or TRBD2 (5 bases each). The CDR3 is 16 residues long. Germline loops: CDR1 SEHNR, CDR2 FQNEAQ (reference sequence). The V end lost 6 bases, the J end lost 3 bases, and 21 bases lay between the germline ends. As DNA, the CDR3 is TGTGCCAGCAGGGAAGCCGGGGCAGGGCCCTTCTACGAGCAGTACTTC. Protein product: CASREAGAGPFYEQYF.

This clonotype was detected a few times. The chain is built from TRBV19 and TRBJ2-1, with a possible D match to TRBD1 (5 bases). This CDR3 comprises 14 residues. The V end lost 2 bases, the J end lost 4 bases, and 9 bases lay between the germline ends. Germline loops: CDR1 LNHDA, CDR2 SQIVND (reference sequence). For the CDR3, the DNA is TGTGCCAGTAGTATAAGGGGCCCTTACAATGAGCAGTTCTTC. This sequence encodes CASSIRGPYNEQFF. Full variable domain (outside the CDR3, taken from reference TRBV19 and TRBJ2-1): DGGITQSPKYLFRKEGQNVTLSCEQNLNHDAMYWYRQDPGQGLRLIYYSQIVNDFQKGDIAEGYSVSREKKESFPLTVTSAQKNPTAFYLCASSIRGPYNEQFFGPGTRLTVL.

This clonotype occurred many times. This sequence joins TRBV15 and TRBJ2-7; D perhaps matches TRBD2 (5 bases). Germline V CDR1 and CDR2: LNHNV, YYDKDF (reference sequence). This CDR3 has 13 amino acids. V was cut by 1 base and J by 3 bases, with 7 bases left in between. Here the CDR3 reads CATSRARGYEQYF. The CDR3 DNA sequence: TGTGCCACCAGCAGAGCCCGGGGCTACGAGCAGTACTTC.

V and J are TRBV10-3 and TRBJ2-7; 9 nucleotides align to TRBD1. CDR1 and CDR2 (germline): ENHRY, SYGVKD. The trim removed 2 bases at V and 4 bases at J, leaving 6 bases unmatched. The CDR3 length is 15 residues. The chain's CDR3 is CAISETGGVGYEQYF. The CDR3 DNA reads as TGTGCCATCAGTGAGACAGGGGGCGTAGGATACGAGCAGTACTTC.

This clonotype has a count of ten or more. This chain joins TRBV6-5 and TRBJ2-7; D uncertain. CDR3 length equals 18 residues. Germline loops: CDR1 MNHEY, CDR2 SVGAGI. V dropped 2 bases and J dropped 4 bases, with 24 bases sitting between them. The CDR3 here is CASSYPSILPATGYEQYF. The CDR3 DNA follows: TGTGCCAGCAGTTACCCCAGTATTTTGCCAGCCACTGGGTACGAGCAGTACTTC.

This clonotype was counted a few times. Just one base apart from a much larger clone, this may be a read error. In DNA, the CDR3 is TGTGCCAGCAGCGTAGCAGGGGACTCGACTCCCTACGAGCAGTACTTC. This translates into CASSVAGDSTPYEQYF. V gene TRBV9 combines with J gene TRBJ2-7; the D gene could be TRBD1 or TRBD2 (6 bases each). Germline V gene data show CDR1 as SGDLS and CDR2 as YYNGEE. This CDR3 has 16 amino acids. V dropped 0 bases and J dropped 2 bases, with 15 bases sitting between them.

This rearrangement joins TRBV3-1 to TRBJ2-7; D is uncertain. The ends were cut back, 1 base at V and 9 bases at J, with 13 bases in the middle. The CDR3 contains 13 residues. Germline V gene data show CDR1 as LGHDT and CDR2 as YNNKEL (reference sequence). The CDR3 is CASSQGRNARQYF. As DNA, the CDR3 is TGTGCCAGCAGCCAAGGACGGAACGCTCGGCAGTACTTC.

The rearrangement joins TRBV5-1 to TRBJ2-7; weak D call: TRBD2 (6 bases). There are 13 residues in the CDR3. V was pared by 3 bases and J by 7 bases, with 14 bases between. Germline loops: CDR1 SGHRS, CDR2 YFSETQ. CDR3 DNA sequence: TGCGCCAGCAGCTCGAAAGGGGCGGGAGAGCAGTACTTC. This translates into CASSSKGAGEQYF.

This clonotype was seen a few times. The chain recombines TRBV10-3 with TRBJ2-6; D is undetermined. The V and J ends lost 6 bases and 6 bases respectively, with 9 bases between them. This CDR3 spans 13 amino acids. Germline CDR1 ENHRY, CDR2 SYGVKD. The CDR3 loop is CAIRAPKANVLTF. CDR3 bases: TGTGCCATCAGGGCCCCAAAGGCCAACGTCCTGACTTTC.